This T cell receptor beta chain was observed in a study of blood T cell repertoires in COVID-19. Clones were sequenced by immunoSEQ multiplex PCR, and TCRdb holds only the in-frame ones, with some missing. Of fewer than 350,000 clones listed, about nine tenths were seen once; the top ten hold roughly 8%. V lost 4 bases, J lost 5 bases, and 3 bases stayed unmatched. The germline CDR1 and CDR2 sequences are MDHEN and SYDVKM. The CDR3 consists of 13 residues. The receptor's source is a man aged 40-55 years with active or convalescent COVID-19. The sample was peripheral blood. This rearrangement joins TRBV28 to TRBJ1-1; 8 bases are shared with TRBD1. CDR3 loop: CASSYTGGTEAFF. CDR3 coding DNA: TGTGCCAGCAGTTACACAGGGGGGACTGAAGCTTTCTTT.